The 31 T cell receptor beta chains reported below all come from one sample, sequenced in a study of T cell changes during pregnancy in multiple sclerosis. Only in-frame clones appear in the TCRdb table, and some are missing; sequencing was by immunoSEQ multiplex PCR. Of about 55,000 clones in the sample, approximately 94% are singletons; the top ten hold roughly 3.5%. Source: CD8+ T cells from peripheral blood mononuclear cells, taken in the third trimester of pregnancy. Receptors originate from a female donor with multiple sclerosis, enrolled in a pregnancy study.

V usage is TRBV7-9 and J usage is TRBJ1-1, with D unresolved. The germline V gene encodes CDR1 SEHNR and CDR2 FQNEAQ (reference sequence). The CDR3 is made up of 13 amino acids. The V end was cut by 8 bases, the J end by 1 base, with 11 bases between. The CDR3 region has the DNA TGTGCCAGCGACGACTCCCAGAACACTGAAGCTTTCTTT. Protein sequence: CASDDSQNTEAFF.

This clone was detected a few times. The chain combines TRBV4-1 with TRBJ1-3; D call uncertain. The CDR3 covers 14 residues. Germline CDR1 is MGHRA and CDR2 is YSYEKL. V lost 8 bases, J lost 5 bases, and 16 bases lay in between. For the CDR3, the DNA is TGCGCCAGCTCATTGACTATTATAAGAAACACCATATATTTT. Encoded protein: CASSLTIIRNTIYF.

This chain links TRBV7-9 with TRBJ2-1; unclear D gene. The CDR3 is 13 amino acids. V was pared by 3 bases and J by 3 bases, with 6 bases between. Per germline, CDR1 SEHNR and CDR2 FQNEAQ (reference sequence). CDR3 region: CASSFGGYNEQFF. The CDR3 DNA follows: TGTGCCAGCAGCTTCGGTGGCTACAATGAGCAGTTCTTC.

The CDR3 spells CASSMGGGDDTQYF. CDR3 sequence (DNA): TGTGCCAGTAGTATGGGGGGAGGGGATGATACGCAGTATTTT. The rearrangement uses TRBV19 and TRBJ2-3, with TRBD2 identical over 7 bases. V lost 3 bases and J lost 6; bases outside the gene matches: 6. The CDR3 covers 14 residues. Germline lookup yields CDR1 LNHDA and CDR2 SQIVND (reference sequence). Looking up the rest from reference TRBV19 and TRBJ2-3 gives the full variable domain: DGGITQSPKYLFRKEGQNVTLSCEQNLNHDAMYWYRQDPGQGLRLIYYSQIVNDFQKGDIAEGYSVSREKKESFPLTVTSAQKNPTAFYLCASSMGGGDDTQYFGPGTRLTVL.

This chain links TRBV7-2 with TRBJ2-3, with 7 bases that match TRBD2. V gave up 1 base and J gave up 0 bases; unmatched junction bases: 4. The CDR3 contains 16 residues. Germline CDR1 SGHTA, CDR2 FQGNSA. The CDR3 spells CASSLVLGGSTDTQYF. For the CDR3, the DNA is TGTGCCAGCAGCTTAGTTCTCGGGGGGAGCACAGATACGCAGTATTTT. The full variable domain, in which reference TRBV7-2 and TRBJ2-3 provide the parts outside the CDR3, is GAGVSQSPSNKVTEKGKDVELRCDPISGHTALYWYRQSLGQGLEFLIYFQGNSAPDKSGLPSDRFSAERTGGSVSTLTIQRTQQEDSAVYLCASSLVLGGSTDTQYFGPGTRLTVL.

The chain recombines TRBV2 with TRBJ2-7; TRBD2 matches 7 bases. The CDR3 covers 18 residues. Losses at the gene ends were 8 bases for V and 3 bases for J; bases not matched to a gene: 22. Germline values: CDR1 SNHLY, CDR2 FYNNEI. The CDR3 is CASESWVAGVLPNYEQYF. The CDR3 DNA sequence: TGTGCCAGCGAGTCGTGGGTTGCGGGAGTTCTTCCCAACTACGAGCAGTACTTC.

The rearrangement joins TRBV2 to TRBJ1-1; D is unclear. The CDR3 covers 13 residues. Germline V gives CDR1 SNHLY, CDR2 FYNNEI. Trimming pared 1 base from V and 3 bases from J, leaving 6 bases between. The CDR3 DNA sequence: TGTGCCAGCAGTGAAGTCGGGGACACTGAAGCTTTCTTT. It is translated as CASSEVGDTEAFF.

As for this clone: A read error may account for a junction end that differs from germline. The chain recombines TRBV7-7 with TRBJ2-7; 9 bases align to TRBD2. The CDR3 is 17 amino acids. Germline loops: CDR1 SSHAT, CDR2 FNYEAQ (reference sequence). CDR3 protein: CASSLGPGTSQTYEQYF. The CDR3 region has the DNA TGTGCTAGCAGCTTAGGCCCCGGGACTAGCCAAACCTACGAGCAGTACTTC.

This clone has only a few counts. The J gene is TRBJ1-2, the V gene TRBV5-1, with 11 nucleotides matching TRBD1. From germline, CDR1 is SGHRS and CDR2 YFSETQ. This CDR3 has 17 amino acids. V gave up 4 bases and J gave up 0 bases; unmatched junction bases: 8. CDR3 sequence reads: CASSPRTGGLANYGYTF. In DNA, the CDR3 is TGCGCCAGCAGCCCGAGGACAGGGGGCTTAGCTAACTATGGCTACACCTTC.

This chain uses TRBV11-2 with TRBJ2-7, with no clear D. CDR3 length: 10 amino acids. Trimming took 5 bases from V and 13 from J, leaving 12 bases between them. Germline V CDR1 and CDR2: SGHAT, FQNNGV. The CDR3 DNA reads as TGTGCCAGCAGCCCGACTTCAGTCTACTTC. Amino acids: CASSPTSVYF.

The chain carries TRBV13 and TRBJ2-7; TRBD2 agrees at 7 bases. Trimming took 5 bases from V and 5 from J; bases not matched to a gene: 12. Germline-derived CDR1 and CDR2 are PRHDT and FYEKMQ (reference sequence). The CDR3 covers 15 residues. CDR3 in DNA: TGTGCCAGCAGCCTACACGTAGCGGGTGTAGACGAGCAGTACTTC. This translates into CASSLHVAGVDEQYF.

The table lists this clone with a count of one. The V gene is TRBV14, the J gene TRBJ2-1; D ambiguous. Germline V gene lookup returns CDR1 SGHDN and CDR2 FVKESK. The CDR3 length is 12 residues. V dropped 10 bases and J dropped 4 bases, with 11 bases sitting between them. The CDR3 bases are TGTGCCACCTCTCTAGGATACAATGAGCAGTTCTTC. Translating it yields CATSLGYNEQFF.

CDR3: CASSQDLWGLQPQHF. The CDR3 coding sequence is TGTGCCAGCAGCCAAGATCTGTGGGGGCTTCAGCCCCAGCATTTT. The J gene is TRBJ1-5, the V gene TRBV4-2, with a weak D call TRBD1 (6 bases). V was cut by 0 bases and J by 6 bases, with 12 bases left in between. From germline, CDR1 is LGHNA and CDR2 YNFKEQ. This CDR3 contains 15 residues.

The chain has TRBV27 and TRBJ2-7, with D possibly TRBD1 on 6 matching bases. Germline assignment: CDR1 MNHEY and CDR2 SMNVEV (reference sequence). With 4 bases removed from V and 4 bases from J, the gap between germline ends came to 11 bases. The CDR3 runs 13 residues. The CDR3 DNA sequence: TGTGCCAGCAGTTGGGCAGGGGAGTACGAGCAGTACTTC. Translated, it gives CASSWAGEYEQYF.

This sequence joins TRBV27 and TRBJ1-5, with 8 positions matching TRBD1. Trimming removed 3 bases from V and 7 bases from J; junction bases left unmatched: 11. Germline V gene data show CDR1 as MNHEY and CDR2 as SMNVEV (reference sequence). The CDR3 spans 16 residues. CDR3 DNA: TGTGCCAGCAGTTTTGTGGGGACAGGCGGCGGGCAGCCCCAGCATTTT. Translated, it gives CASSFVGTGGGQPQHF.

CDR3 amino acids: CASSQDIRGGIYEQYF. CDR3 nucleotide sequence: TGCGCCAGCAGCCAAGATATAAGGGGGGGTATCTACGAGCAGTACTTC. V usage is TRBV4-3 and J usage is TRBJ2-7, with D possibly being TRBD2 (7 bases). V was pared by 0 bases and J by 3 bases, with 15 bases between. Germline V gene lookup returns CDR1 LGHNA and CDR2 YSLEER. The CDR3 length is 16 residues.

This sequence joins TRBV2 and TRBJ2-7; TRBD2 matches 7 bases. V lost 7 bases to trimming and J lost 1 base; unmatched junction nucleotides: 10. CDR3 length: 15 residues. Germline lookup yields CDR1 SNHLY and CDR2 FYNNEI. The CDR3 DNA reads TGTGCCAGCATTGTTCGGCTAGCGGATTCCTACGAGCAGTACTTC. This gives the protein CASIVRLADSYEQYF.

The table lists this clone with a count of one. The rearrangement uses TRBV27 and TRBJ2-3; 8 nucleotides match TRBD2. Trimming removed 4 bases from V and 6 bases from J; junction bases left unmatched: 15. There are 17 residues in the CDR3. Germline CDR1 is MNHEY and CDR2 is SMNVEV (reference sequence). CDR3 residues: CASSSLLSGSATDTQYF. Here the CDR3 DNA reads TGTGCCAGCAGTTCCCTACTAAGCGGGAGTGCTACCGATACGCAGTATTTT.

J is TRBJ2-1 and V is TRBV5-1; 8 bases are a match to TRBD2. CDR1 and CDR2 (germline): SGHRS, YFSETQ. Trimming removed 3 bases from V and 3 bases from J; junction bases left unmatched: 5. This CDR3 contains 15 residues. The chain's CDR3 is CASSYSGNNYNEQFF. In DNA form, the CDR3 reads TGCGCCAGCAGCTATAGCGGGAACAACTACAATGAGCAGTTCTTC.

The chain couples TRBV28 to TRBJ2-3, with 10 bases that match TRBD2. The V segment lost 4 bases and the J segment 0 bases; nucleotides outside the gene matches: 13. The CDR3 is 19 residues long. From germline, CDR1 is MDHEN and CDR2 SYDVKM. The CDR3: CASSSSGLAELYSTDTQYF. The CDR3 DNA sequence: TGTGCCAGCAGTTCATCCGGACTAGCGGAATTATACAGCACAGATACGCAGTATTTT.

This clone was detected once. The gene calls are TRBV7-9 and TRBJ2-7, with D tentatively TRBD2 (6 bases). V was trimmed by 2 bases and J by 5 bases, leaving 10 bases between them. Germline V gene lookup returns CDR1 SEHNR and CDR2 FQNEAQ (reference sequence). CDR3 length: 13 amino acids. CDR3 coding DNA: TGTGCCAGCAGCTTATACGCGGGGAACGAGCAGTACTTC. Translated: CASSLYAGNEQYF.

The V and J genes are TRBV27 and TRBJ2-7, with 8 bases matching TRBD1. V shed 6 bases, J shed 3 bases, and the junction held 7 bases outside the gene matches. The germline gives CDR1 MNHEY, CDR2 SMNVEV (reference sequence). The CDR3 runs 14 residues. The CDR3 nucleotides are TGTGCCAGCAGCATCGGGACAGGACGCTACGAGCAGTACTTC. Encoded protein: CASSIGTGRYEQYF.

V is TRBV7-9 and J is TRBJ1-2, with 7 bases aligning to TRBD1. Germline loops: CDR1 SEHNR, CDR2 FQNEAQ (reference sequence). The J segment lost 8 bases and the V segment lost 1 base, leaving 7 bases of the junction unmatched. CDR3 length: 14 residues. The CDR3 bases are TGTGCCAGCAGCTTAGGGGCGACAGGGAGGGGCTACACCTTC. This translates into CASSLGATGRGYTF.

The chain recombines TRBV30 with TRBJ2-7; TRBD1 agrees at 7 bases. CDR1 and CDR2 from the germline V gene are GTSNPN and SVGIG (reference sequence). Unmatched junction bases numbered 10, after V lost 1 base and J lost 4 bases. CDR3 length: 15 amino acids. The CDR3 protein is CAWSEGAGDRYEQYF. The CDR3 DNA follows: TGTGCCTGGAGTGAGGGGGCAGGGGATAGGTACGAGCAGTACTTC.

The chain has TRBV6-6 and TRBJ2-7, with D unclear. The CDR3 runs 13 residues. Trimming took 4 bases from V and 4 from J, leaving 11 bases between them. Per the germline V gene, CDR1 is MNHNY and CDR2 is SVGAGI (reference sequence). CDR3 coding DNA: TGTGCCAGCAGTTCTACTAATGAATACGAGCAGTACTTC. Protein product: CASSSTNEYEQYF.

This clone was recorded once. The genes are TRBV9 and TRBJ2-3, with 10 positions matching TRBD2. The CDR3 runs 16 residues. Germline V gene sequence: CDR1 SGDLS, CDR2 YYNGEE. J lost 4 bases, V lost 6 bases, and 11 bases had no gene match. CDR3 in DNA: TGTGCCAGCACGGAAGCGGGAGGGGGCACGGCAGATACGCAGTATTTT. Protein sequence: CASTEAGGGTADTQYF.

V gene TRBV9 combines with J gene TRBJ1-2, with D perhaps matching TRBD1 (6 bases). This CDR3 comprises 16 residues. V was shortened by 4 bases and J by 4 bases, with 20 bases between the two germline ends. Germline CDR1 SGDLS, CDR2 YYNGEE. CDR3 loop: CASSTQKSGTPYGYTF. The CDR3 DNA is TGTGCCAGCAGCACGCAGAAATCCGGGACACCCTATGGCTACACCTTC.

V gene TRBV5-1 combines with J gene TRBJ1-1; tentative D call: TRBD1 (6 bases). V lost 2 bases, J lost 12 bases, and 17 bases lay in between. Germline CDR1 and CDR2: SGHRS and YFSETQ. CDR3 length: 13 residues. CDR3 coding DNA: TGCGCCAGCAGCTTAGGACAGCCTACTGAGACTTTCTTT. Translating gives CASSLGQPTETFF.

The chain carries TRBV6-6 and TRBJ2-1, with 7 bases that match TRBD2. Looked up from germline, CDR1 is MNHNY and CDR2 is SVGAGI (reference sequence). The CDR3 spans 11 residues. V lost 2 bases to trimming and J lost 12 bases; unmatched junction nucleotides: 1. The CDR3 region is CASSYTGGQFF. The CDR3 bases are TGTGCCAGCAGTTACACGGGGGGGCAGTTCTTC.

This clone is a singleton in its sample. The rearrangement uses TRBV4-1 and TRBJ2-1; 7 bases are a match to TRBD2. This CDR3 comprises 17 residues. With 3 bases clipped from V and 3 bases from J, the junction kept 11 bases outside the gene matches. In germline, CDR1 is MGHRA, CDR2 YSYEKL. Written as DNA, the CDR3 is TGCGCCAGCAGCCAGAGGGCCGGGACTACCTACTACAATGAGCAGTTCTTC. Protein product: CASSQRAGTTYYNEQFF.

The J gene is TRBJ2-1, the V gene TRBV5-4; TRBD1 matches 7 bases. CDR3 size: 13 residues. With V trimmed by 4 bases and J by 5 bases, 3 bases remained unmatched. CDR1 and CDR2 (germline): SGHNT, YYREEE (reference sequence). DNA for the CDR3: TGTGCCAGCAGCGCCGGGACAGACAATGAGCAGTTCTTC. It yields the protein CASSAGTDNEQFF.